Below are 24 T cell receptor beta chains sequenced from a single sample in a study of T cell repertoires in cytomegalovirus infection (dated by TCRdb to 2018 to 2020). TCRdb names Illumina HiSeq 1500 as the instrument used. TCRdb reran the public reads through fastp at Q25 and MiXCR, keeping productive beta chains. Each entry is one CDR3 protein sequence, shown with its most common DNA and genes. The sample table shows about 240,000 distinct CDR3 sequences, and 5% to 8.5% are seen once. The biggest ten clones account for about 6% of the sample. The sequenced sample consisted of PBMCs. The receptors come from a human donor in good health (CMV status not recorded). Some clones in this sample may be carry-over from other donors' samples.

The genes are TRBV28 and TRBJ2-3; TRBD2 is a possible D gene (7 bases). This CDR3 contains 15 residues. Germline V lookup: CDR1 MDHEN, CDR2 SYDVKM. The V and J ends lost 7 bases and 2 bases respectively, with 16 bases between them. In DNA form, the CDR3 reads TGTGCCAGCATTATGGGGGGGGCGCCCACAGATACGCAGTATTTT. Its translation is CASIMGGAPTDTQYF.

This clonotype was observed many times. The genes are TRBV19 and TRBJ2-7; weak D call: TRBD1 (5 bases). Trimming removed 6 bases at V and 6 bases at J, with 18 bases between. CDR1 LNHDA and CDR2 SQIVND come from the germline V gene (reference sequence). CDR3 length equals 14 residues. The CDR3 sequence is CASSLRLIQGEQYF. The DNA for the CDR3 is TGTGCCAGTAGCCTCCGACTTATTCAGGGCGAGCAGTACTTC. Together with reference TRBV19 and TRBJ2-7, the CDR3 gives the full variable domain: DGGITQSPKYLFRKEGQNVTLSCEQNLNHDAMYWYRQDPGQGLRLIYYSQIVNDFQKGDIAEGYSVSREKKESFPLTVTSAQKNPTAFYLCASSLRLIQGEQYFGPGTRLTVT.

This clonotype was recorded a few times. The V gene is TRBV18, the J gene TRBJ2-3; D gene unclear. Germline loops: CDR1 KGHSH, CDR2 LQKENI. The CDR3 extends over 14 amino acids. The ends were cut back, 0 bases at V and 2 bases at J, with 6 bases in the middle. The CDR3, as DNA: TGTGCCAGCTCACCACCAGACGACACAGATACGCAGTATTTT. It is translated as CASSPPDDTDTQYF. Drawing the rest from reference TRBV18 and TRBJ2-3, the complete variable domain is NAGVMQNPRHLVRRRGQEARLRCSPMKGHSHVYWYRQLPEEGLKFMVYLQKENIIDESGMPKERFSAEFPKEGPSILRIQQVVRGDSAAYFCASSPPDDTDTQYFGPGTRLTVL.

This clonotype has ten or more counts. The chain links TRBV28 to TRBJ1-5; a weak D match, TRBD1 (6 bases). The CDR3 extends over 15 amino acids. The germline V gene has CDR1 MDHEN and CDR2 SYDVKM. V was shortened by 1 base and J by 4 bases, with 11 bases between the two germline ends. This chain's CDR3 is CASSLFSGDNQPQHF. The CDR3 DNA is TGTGCCAGCAGTTTATTCTCAGGGGATAATCAGCCCCAGCATTTT.

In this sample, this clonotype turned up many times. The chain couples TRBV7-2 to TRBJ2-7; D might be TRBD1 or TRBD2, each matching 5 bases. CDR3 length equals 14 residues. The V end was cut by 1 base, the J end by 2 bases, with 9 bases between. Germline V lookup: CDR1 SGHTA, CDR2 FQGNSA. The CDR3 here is CASSLGETAYEQYF. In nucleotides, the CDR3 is TGTGCCAGCAGCTTAGGGGAGACAGCCTACGAGCAGTACTTC.

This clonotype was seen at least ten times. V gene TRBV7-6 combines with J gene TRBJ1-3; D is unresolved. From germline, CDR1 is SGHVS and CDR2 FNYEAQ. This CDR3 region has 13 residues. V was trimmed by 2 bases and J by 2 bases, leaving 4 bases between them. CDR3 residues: CASSLLAGNTIYF. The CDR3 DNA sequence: TGTGCCAGCAGCTTACTGGCTGGAAACACCATATATTTT.

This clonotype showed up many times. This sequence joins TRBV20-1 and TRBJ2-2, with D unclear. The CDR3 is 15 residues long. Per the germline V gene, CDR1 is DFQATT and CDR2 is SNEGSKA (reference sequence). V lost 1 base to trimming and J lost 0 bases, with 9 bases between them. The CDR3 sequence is CSARVGNPNTGELFF. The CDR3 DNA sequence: TGCAGTGCTAGAGTGGGCAACCCGAACACCGGGGAGCTGTTTTTT.

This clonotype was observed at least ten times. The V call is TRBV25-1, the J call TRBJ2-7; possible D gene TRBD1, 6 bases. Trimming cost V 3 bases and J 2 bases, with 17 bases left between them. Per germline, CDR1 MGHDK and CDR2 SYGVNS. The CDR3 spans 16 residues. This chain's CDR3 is CASSDPLHRDTYEQYF. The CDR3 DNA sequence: TGTGCCAGCAGTGATCCCTTACACCGGGACACCTACGAGCAGTACTTC.

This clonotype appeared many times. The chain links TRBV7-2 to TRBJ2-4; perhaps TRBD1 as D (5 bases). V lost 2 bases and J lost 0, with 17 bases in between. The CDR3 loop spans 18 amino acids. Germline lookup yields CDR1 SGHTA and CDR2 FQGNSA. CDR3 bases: TGTGCCAGCAGCTTATGGGCGACAGTAACTCTAGCCAAAAACATTCAGTACTTC. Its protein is CASSLWATVTLAKNIQYF.

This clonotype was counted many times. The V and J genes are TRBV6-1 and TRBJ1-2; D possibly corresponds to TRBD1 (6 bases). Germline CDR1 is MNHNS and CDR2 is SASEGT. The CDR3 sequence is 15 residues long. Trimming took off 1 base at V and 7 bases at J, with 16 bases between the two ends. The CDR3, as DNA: TGTGCCAGCAGTGAAGTCGGACAGCAACCGCTTGGCTACACCTTC. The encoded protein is CASSEVGQQPLGYTF.

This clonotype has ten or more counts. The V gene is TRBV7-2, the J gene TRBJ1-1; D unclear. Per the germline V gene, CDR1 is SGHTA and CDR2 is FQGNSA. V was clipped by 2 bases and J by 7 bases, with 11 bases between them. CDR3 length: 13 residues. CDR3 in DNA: TGTGCCAGCAGCTTATGGTCTTCGGGTGAAGCTTTCTTT. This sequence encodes CASSLWSSGEAFF.

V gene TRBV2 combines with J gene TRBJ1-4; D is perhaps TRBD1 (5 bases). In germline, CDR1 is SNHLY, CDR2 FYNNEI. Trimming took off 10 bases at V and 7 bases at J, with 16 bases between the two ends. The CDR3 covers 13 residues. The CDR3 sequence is CATYGGFSEKLFF. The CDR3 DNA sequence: TGTGCCACCTACGGGGGGTTTAGTGAAAAACTGTTTTTT.

In DNA form, the CDR3 reads TGTGCCAGCAGCGACAGACAGTCCCTGGGACCTGAAGCTTTCTTT. Residues: CASSDRQSLGPEAFF. This chain joins TRBV5-4 and TRBJ1-1, with a weak D call TRBD1 (5 bases). Per germline, CDR1 SGHNT and CDR2 YYREEE (reference sequence). V lost 4 bases and J 6 bases, leaving 19 bases between the germline ends. This CDR3 is 15 amino acids long.

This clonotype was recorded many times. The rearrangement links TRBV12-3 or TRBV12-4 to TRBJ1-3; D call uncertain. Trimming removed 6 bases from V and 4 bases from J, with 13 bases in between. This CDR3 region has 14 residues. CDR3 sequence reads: CASSRITAGNTIYF. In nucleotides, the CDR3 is TGTGCCAGCAGCCGAATAACTGCCGGAAACACCATATATTTT.

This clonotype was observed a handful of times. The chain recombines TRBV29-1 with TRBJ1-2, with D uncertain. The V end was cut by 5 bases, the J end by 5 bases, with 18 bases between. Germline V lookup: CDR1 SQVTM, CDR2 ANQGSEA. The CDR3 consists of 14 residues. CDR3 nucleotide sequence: TGCAGCGTTCAAAGACACAACCAAGCGTATGGCTACACCTTC. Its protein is CSVQRHNQAYGYTF.

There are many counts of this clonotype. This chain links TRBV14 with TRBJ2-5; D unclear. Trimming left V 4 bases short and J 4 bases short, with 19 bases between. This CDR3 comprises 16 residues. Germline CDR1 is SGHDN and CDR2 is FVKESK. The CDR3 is CASSLRAPQEGETQYF. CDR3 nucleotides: TGTGCCAGCAGCCTACGAGCCCCGCAGGAAGGAGAGACCCAGTACTTC.

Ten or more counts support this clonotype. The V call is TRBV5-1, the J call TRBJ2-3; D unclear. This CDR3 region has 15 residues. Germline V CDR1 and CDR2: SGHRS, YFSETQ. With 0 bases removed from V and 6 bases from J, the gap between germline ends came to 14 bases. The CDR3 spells CASSLDGHSSDTQYF. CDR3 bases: TGCGCCAGCAGCTTGGATGGGCACTCGAGCGATACGCAGTATTTT.

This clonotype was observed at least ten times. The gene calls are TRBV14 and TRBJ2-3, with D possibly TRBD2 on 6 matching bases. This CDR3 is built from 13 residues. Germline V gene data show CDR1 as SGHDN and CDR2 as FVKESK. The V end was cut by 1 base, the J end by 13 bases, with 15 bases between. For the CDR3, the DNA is TGTGCCAGCAGCCAAGGAGTATGGGCGGGGAAGTATTTT. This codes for CASSQGVWAGKYF.

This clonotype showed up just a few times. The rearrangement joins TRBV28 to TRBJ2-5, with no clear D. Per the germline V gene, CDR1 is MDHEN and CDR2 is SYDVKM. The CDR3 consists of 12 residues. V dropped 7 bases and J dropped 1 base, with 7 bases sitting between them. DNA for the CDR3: TGTGCCAGCACCAACCCCCAAGAGACCCAGTACTTC. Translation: CASTNPQETQYF.

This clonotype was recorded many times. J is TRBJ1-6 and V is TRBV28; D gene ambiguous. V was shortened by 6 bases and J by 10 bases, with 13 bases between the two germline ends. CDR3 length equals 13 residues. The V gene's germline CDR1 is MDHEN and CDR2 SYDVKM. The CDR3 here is CASRGAARSPLHF. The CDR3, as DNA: TGTGCCAGCAGGGGAGCCGCTCGATCACCCCTCCACTTT.

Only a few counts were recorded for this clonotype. In DNA form, the CDR3 reads TGTGCCAGTAGTATAGGTGGGACTAGCGGGGGGGTCTCCTACAATGAGCAGTTCTTC. This gives the protein CASSIGGTSGGVSYNEQFF. V gene TRBV19 combines with J gene TRBJ2-1; 16 nucleotides match TRBD2. Per the germline V gene, CDR1 is LNHDA and CDR2 is SQIVND (reference sequence). Trimming removed 1 base from V and 0 bases from J; junction bases left unmatched: 3. The CDR3 is 19 residues long.

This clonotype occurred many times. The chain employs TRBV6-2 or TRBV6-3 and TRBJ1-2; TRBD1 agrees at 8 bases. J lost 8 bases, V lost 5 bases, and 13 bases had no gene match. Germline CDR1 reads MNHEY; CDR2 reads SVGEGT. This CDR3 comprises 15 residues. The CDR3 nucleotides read TGTGCCAGCAGTCTGTTCGACAGGGGAGGTAGCGGCTACACCTTC. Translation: CASSLFDRGGSGYTF.

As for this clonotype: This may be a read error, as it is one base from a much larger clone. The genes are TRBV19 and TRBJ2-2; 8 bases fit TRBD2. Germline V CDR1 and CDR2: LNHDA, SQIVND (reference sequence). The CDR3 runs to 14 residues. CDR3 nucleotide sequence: TGTGCCAGTAGTAACTCGGGGGGGACCGGGGAGCGGTTTTTT. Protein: CASSNSGGTGERFF. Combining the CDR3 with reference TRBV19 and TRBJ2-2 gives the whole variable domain DGGITQSPKYLFRKEGQNVTLSCEQNLNHDAMYWYRQDPGQGLRLIYYSQIVNDFQKGDIAEGYSVSREKKESFPLTVTSAQKNPTAFYLCASSNSGGTGERFFGEGSRLTVL.

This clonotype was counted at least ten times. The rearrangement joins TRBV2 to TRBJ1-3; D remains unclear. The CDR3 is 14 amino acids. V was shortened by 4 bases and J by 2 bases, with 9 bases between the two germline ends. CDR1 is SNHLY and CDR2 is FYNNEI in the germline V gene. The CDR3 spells CASSGGLPGNTIYF. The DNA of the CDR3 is TGTGCCAGCAGTGGAGGGCTGCCTGGAAACACCATATATTTT.